The rows below give T cell receptor beta chains drawn from one sample of a study of blood T cell repertoires in COVID-19. Assay used: immunoSEQ multiplex PCR; TCRdb lists only in-frame clones, some missing. The data hold roughly 200,000 clones, with about three quarters observed a single time. Sample: peripheral blood. These receptor sequences come from a woman in her 70s with acute or convalescent COVID-19. Each CDR3 is given with its conserved first and last residue. Fields, in order: V gene, clone size, J gene, CDR3 protein. Only part of the rows carry a size: once, few, many, or a class if the clone is expanded.

TRBV2	-	TRBJ1-5	CASRRGGTGGWRSNQPQHF
TRBV27	few	TRBJ2-1	CASSTWDRGRGVEQYNEQFF
TRBV6-6	-	TRBJ2-1	CASSAQLAGGSNEQFF
TRBV9	once	TRBJ2-7	CASSVGQGMVYEQYF
TRBV21-1	few	TRBJ2-7	CASSLTSGNHYEQYF
TRBV7-2	-	TRBJ2-1	CASSLVQVNNEQFF
TRBV18	-	TRBJ2-1	CASSPTGEQFF
TRBV5-1	-	TRBJ1-6	CASSLEGTDNSPLHF
TRBV24-1	once	TRBJ2-3	CATGEGGRTDTQYF
TRBV27	-	TRBJ2-5	CASTPGGHQETQYF
TRBV10-3	-	TRBJ1-6	CAITPGLNSPLHF
TRBV11-2	-	TRBJ2-5	CASSLPLRPGLGYQETQYF
TRBV19	-	TRBJ2-1	CASSTGPGNDEQFF
TRBV30	few	TRBJ1-5	CAWSVSGRRAEPQHF
TRBV29-1	many	TRBJ2-7	CSVVPPGPYEQYF
TRBV5-4	-	TRBJ2-4	CASRNSDSAKNIQYF
TRBV11-2	-	TRBJ2-2	CASSPTVYTGELFF
TRBV2	-	TRBJ2-7	CASRVLAGSGLAGEQYF
TRBV28	-	TRBJ1-2	CASSPNPGGSYYGYTF
TRBV28	once	TRBJ2-7	CASRTDRPPYEQYF
TRBV19	-	TRBJ2-7	CASSIGLAGVIEQYF
TRBV5-1	-	TRBJ2-5	CASSMDRGLETQYF
TRBV7-7	-	TRBJ2-2	CASSSSGTNTGELFF
TRBV5-1	-	TRBJ2-5	CASSLDRVAETQYF
TRBV20-1	-	TRBJ2-1	CSAFDSPSEFF
TRBV5-4	-	TRBJ1-2	CASSGQGIYSYTF
TRBV7-6	-	TRBJ1-5	CASSQRTGGGQPQHF
TRBV11-2	-	TRBJ2-7	CASSRDRGSYEQYF
TRBV15	-	TRBJ2-3	CATSRWREDTQYF
TRBV29-1	-	TRBJ1-2	CSVSPRGAYGYTF
TRBV30	-	TRBJ1-5	CAWSAAGTDFRQPQHF
TRBV4-1	-	TRBJ2-6	CASSEGQGLRGANVLTF
TRBV2	-	TRBJ1-6	CASSNKGWDSPLHF
TRBV13	few	TRBJ1-5	CASSLDRDQPQHF
TRBV11-2	-	TRBJ2-5	CASSLGPSGRETQYF
TRBV19	once	TRBJ2-7	CASSMAAGTYEQYF
TRBV6-5	-	TRBJ2-7	CASRHLSSETYEQYF
TRBV18	-	TRBJ2-5	CASSPTSGKETQYF
TRBV5-5	-	TRBJ1-5	CASSAGGNQPQHF
TRBV6-5	-	TRBJ2-3	CAKTGTGGSDTQYF
TRBV24-1	-	TRBJ2-1	CATSDFRDRARNEQFF
TRBV6-4	-	TRBJ2-3	CASSRSAGASTDTQYF
TRBV2	-	TRBJ2-7	CASSDEQGSSYEQYF
TRBV4-2	-	TRBJ2-3	CASSPARGDTQYF
TRBV6-5	-	TRBJ1-5	CASFNPNQPQHF
TRBV7-9	few	TRBJ1-2	CASSLAPPDYGYTF
TRBV28	-	TRBJ1-5	CASSGQGNQPQHF
TRBV19	-	TRBJ2-7	CASSTGTGVFYEQYF
TRBV19	-	TRBJ2-3	CASSAPGPPGLAGVEYF
TRBV2	-	TRBJ2-4	CASSPAHGGSKNIQYF
TRBV28	-	TRBJ2-3	CASSVTSAGDTQYF
TRBV9	-	TRBJ2-2	CTSSKRTRANTGELFF
TRBV3-1/TRBV3-2	few	TRBJ2-1	CASSLTGLADNEQFF